Following are 21 T cell receptor beta chains from one sample sequenced in a study of T cells in tumors after PD-1 blockade. Generated by immunoSEQ multiplex PCR, the TCRdb table keeps only in-frame clones and is missing some. Altogether 10,000 to 15,000 clones are present, 55% to 80% being singletons, with the ten largest covering more than 25%. The sample here was tumor tissue, taken before anti-PD-1 treatment. Source of these receptors: a human donor with cutaneous squamous cell carcinoma.

The rearrangement links TRBV28 to TRBJ1-2; a possible D gene is TRBD1 (5 bases). Trimming removed 5 bases from V and 5 bases from J, with 15 bases in between. The CDR3 is 14 residues long. The germline V gene encodes CDR1 MDHEN and CDR2 SYDVKM. The CDR3 DNA sequence: TGTGCCAGCAGTGCCCCCGGGACGGCGTATGGCTACACCTTC. It codes for CASSAPGTAYGYTF.

This clone showed up just a few times. The chain links TRBV5-4 to TRBJ1-1; 8 nucleotides agree with TRBD1. V lost 0 bases, J lost 6 bases, and 7 bases stayed unmatched. The germline V gene has CDR1 SGHNT and CDR2 YYREEE (reference sequence). The CDR3 has 15 residues. The CDR3 sequence is CASSLASTGDAEAFF. The CDR3 bases are TGTGCCAGCAGCTTGGCCTCGACAGGGGACGCTGAAGCTTTCTTT. Variable domain in full (rest from reference TRBV5-4 and TRBJ1-1): ETGVTQSPTHLIKTRGQQVTLRCSSQSGHNTVSWYQQALGQGPQFIFQYYREEENGRGNFPPRFSGLQFPNYSSELNVNALELDDSALYLCASSLASTGDAEAFFGQGTRLTVV.

This chain joins TRBV19 and TRBJ1-5; D perhaps matches TRBD1 (6 bases). Looked up from germline, CDR1 is LNHDA and CDR2 is SQIVND (reference sequence). V lost 2 bases and J lost 3, with 11 bases in between. The CDR3 length is 15 residues. CDR3 bases: TGTGCCAGTAGTATACAGACAGGACTCAATCAGCCCCAGCATTTT. This sequence encodes CASSIQTGLNQPQHF.

The chain has TRBV7-2 and TRBJ1-3; D unresolved. Deletions cut 1 base from V and 7 bases from J, with 11 bases between. CDR1 SGHTA and CDR2 FQGNSA come from the germline V gene. This CDR3 contains 14 residues. CDR3 coding DNA: TGTGCCAGCAGCTTAGGAGGGAGGAGTAACACCATATATTTT. Translation gives CASSLGGRSNTIYF. The full variable domain, its missing parts supplied by reference TRBV7-2 and TRBJ1-3, is GAGVSQSPSNKVTEKGKDVELRCDPISGHTALYWYRQSLGQGLEFLIYFQGNSAPDKSGLPSDRFSAERTGGSVSTLTIQRTQQEDSAVYLCASSLGGRSNTIYFGEGSWLTVV.

There are a few counts of this clone. V and J are TRBV9 and TRBJ2-7; D is unresolved. The V and J ends lost 0 bases and 3 bases respectively, with 13 bases between them. Germline lookup yields CDR1 SGDLS and CDR2 YYNGEE. The CDR3 covers 15 residues. This chain's CDR3 is CASSVAPELIYEQYF. The CDR3 bases are TGTGCCAGCAGCGTAGCTCCAGAGCTGATCTACGAGCAGTACTTC.

This clone was seen a handful of times. V usage is TRBV5-4 and J usage is TRBJ2-7, with a weak D call TRBD2 (5 bases). The CDR3 is 12 amino acids. V was shortened by 3 bases and J by 1 base, with 5 bases between the two germline ends. Germline V lookup: CDR1 SGHNT, CDR2 YYREEE (reference sequence). CDR3 in amino acids: CASSSGSYEQYF. The CDR3 coding sequence is TGTGCCAGCAGCTCGGGGTCCTACGAGCAGTACTTC.

The V and J genes are TRBV19 and TRBJ2-7, with D perhaps TRBD2 (5 bases). V gave up 4 bases and J gave up 2 bases, with 15 bases separating them. Germline-derived CDR1 and CDR2 are LNHDA and SQIVND (reference sequence). This CDR3 spans 15 amino acids. The CDR3 bases are TGTGCCAGTAGTAATCCGTCCGGGCGGGCCTACGAGCAGTACTTC. Amino acids: CASSNPSGRAYEQYF.

The V gene is TRBV11-3, the J gene TRBJ2-1, with D uncertain. Germline V gene data show CDR1 as SGHNT and CDR2 as YENEEA. The CDR3 spans 15 residues. The V end was cut by 3 bases, the J end by 7 bases, with 16 bases between. The CDR3 reads CASSFTASPGNEQFF. CDR3 coding DNA: TGTGCCAGCAGCTTCACGGCCAGCCCCGGGAATGAGCAGTTCTTC. Full variable domain (missing parts from reference TRBV11-3 and TRBJ2-1): EAGVVQSPRYKIIEKKQPVAFWCNPISGHNTLYWYLQNLGQGPELLIRYENEEAVDDSQLPKDRFSAERLKGVDSTLKIQPAELGDSAVYLCASSFTASPGNEQFFGPGTRLTVL.

Only a few counts were recorded for this clone. The chain has TRBV12-3 or TRBV12-4 and TRBJ1-2; D perhaps matches TRBD1 (5 bases). V lost 3 bases to trimming and J lost 7 bases, with 9 bases between them. This CDR3 spans 12 amino acids. CDR3 sequence (DNA): TGTGCCAGCAGTTTTGGGGGTGCTGGCTACACCTTC. It yields the protein CASSFGGAGYTF.

By sample fraction, this clone is medium-sized (0.01 to 0.1%). This sequence joins TRBV7-8 and TRBJ1-1, with 11 bases matching TRBD1. The CDR3 is made up of 16 amino acids. V lost 5 bases and J lost 4; bases outside the gene matches: 9. Germline CDR1 reads SGHVS; CDR2 reads FQNEAQ. CDR3 nucleotide sequence: TGTGCCAGCAGCCGAATCCCCGGGACAGGGGGCACTGAAGCTTTCTTT. Amino acids: CASSRIPGTGGTEAFF.

The chain carries TRBV28 and TRBJ1-1; D is unclear. V shed 1 base and J shed 4 bases, with 10 bases lying between them. The CDR3 is 14 residues long. Germline-derived CDR1 and CDR2 are MDHEN and SYDVKM. The CDR3 here is CASSLSSPSTEAFF. CDR3 DNA: TGTGCCAGCAGTTTATCAAGCCCCTCCACTGAAGCTTTCTTT.

This clone showed up just a few times. V usage is TRBV6-6 and J usage is TRBJ2-1, with 8 bases that match TRBD2. The CDR3 length is 13 residues. Per the germline V gene, CDR1 is MNHNY and CDR2 is SVGAGI (reference sequence). V gave up 7 bases and J gave up 4 bases; unmatched junction bases: 3. CDR3: CASTGGEYNEQFF. CDR3 coding DNA: TGTGCCAGCACGGGGGGGGAGTACAATGAGCAGTTCTTC.

The CDR3 spells CSVGEGRNQPQHF. CDR3 in DNA: TGCAGCGTTGGAGAGGGGCGCAATCAGCCCCAGCATTTT. The rearrangement joins TRBV29-1 to TRBJ1-5, with D possibly TRBD1 on 5 matching bases. V was cut by 4 bases and J by 2 bases, with 9 bases left in between. CDR3 length: 13 amino acids. CDR1 is SQVTM, CDR2 ANQGSEA, per germline. Based on the CDR3 plus reference TRBV29-1 and TRBJ1-5, the full variable domain is SAVISQKPSRDICQRGTSLTIQCQVDSQVTMMFWYRQQPGQSLTLIATANQGSEATYESGFVIDKFPISRPNLTFSTLTVSNMSPEDSSIYLCSVGEGRNQPQHFGDGTRLSIL.

The chain combines TRBV5-1 with TRBJ2-5; D is perhaps TRBD1 (5 bases). This CDR3 spans 13 amino acids. CDR1 is SGHRS and CDR2 is YFSETQ in the germline V gene. V was shortened by 0 bases and J by 4 bases, with 7 bases between the two germline ends. CDR3 loop: CASSLGGGETQYF. The CDR3 DNA sequence: TGCGCCAGCAGCTTGGGGGGCGGAGAGACCCAGTACTTC.

This clone appeared a few times. The chain uses TRBV5-4 and TRBJ2-1; D is perhaps TRBD2 (5 bases). The CDR3 extends over 17 amino acids. The germline CDR1 and CDR2 sequences are SGHNT and YYREEE (reference sequence). V lost 0 bases, J lost 8 bases, and 21 bases lay in between. This CDR3 reads CASSLERGGVPRHEQFF. CDR3 sequence (DNA): TGTGCCAGCAGCTTGGAGCGTGGAGGAGTGCCCAGGCATGAGCAGTTCTTC.

The chain has TRBV29-1 and TRBJ2-7; TRBD2 agrees at 10 bases. The germline V gene encodes CDR1 SQVTM and CDR2 ANQGSEA. CDR3 size: 15 residues. The ends lost 7 bases at V and 5 bases at J; junction bases unmatched: 14. DNA of the CDR3: TGCAGCGCGAGTGGGTCTAGCGGGAGTTCCCACGAGCAGTACTTC. Its translation is CSASGSSGSSHEQYF.

The chain links TRBV28 to TRBJ2-3; 7 bases match TRBD2. The germline V gene has CDR1 MDHEN and CDR2 SYDVKM. V gave up 6 bases and J gave up 4 bases; unmatched junction bases: 10. The CDR3 runs 15 residues. Here the CDR3 reads CASRGILAGADTQYF. CDR3 DNA: TGTGCCAGCAGAGGGATCCTGGCGGGAGCAGATACGCAGTATTTT.

The table lists this clone with a few counts. This chain uses TRBV5-4 with TRBJ1-2; D unclear. CDR1 SGHNT and CDR2 YYREEE come from the germline V gene (reference sequence). The CDR3 spans 13 residues. V gave up 0 bases and J gave up 7 bases, with 10 bases separating them. The chain's CDR3 is CASSLERQGGYTF. Here the CDR3 DNA reads TGTGCCAGCAGCTTGGAGCGTCAAGGTGGCTACACCTTC.

The V and J genes are TRBV5-4 and TRBJ2-2; D is perhaps TRBD1 (6 bases). The CDR3 consists of 17 residues. In germline, CDR1 is SGHNT, CDR2 YYREEE (reference sequence). The germline V and J ends were trimmed by 0 bases and 10 bases, with 22 bases remaining between them. The CDR3 reads CASSLGSGTPPREELFF. In nucleotides, the CDR3 is TGTGCCAGCAGCTTGGGTTCCGGGACACCACCAAGGGAGGAGCTGTTTTTT. The entire variable domain, with the rest obtained from reference TRBV5-4 and TRBJ2-2, is as follows: ETGVTQSPTHLIKTRGQQVTLRCSSQSGHNTVSWYQQALGQGPQFIFQYYREEENGRGNFPPRFSGLQFPNYSSELNVNALELDDSALYLCASSLGSGTPPREELFFGEGSRLTVL.

The V call is TRBV6-5, the J call TRBJ1-2, with D maybe TRBD1 (5 bases). Per germline, CDR1 MNHEY and CDR2 SVGAGI. This CDR3 has 12 amino acids. V shed 10 bases and J shed 8 bases, with 17 bases lying between them. Written as DNA, the CDR3 is TGTGCCATTTTTTCCGGGGCGGGCGGCTACACCTTC. Amino acids: CAIFSGAGGYTF.

The chain employs TRBV19 and TRBJ1-1; D ambiguous. V lost 7 bases, J lost 3 bases, and 12 bases lay in between. The CDR3 consists of 13 residues. Germline V gene sequence: CDR1 LNHDA, CDR2 SQIVND (reference sequence). The CDR3 spells CASKNSRYTEAFF. The CDR3 DNA sequence: TGTGCCAGTAAGAACTCTCGGTACACTGAAGCTTTCTTT.